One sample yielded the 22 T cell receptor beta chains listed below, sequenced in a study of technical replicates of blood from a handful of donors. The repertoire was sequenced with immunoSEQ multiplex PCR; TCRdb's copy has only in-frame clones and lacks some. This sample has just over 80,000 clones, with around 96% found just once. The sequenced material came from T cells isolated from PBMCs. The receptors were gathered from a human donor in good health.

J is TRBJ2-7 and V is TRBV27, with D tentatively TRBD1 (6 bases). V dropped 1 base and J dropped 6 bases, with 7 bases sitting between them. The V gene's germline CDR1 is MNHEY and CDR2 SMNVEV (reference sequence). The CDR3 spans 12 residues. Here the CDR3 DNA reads TGTGCCAGCAGTTTATTAGGGGGCGAGCAGTACTTC. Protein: CASSLLGGEQYF.

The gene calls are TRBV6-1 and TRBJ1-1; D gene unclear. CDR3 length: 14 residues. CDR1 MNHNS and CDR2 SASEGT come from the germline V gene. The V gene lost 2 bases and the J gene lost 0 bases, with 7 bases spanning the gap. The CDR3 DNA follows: TGTGCCAGCAGTGAAAAGGCGGTGAACACTGAAGCTTTCTTT. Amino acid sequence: CASSEKAVNTEAFF.

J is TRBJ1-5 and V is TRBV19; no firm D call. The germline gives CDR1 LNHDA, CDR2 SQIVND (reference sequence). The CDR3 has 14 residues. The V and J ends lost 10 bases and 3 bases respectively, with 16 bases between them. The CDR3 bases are TGTGCCACTTCGACTGGCGTAACCAATCAGCCCCAGCATTTT. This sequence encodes CATSTGVTNQPQHF.

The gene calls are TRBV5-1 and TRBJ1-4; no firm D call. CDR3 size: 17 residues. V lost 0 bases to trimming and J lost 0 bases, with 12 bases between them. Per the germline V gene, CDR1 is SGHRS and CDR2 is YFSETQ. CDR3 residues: CASSLASLVATNEKLFF. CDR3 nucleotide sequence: TGCGCCAGCAGCTTGGCCTCATTGGTAGCAACTAATGAAAAACTGTTTTTT.

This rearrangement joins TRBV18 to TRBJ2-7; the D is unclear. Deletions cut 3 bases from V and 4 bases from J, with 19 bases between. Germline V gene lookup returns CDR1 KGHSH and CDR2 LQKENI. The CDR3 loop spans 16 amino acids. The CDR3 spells CASSPSKRPNAYEQYF. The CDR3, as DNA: TGTGCCAGCTCACCTAGCAAGCGCCCAAACGCATACGAGCAGTACTTC. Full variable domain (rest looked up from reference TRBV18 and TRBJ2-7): NAGVMQNPRHLVRRRGQEARLRCSPMKGHSHVYWYRQLPEEGLKFMVYLQKENIIDESGMPKERFSAEFPKEGPSILRIQQVVRGDSAAYFCASSPSKRPNAYEQYFGPGTRLTVT.

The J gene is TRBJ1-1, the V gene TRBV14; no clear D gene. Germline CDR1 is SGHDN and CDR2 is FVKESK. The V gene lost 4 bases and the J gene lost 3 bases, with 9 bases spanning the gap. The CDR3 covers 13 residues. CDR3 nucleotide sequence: TGTGCCAGCAGCCGGCGAGGGTACACTGAAGCTTTCTTT. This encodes CASSRRGYTEAFF.

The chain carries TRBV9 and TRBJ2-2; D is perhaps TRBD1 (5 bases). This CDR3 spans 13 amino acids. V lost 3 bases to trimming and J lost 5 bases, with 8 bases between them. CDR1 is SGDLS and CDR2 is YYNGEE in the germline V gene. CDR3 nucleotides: TGTGCCAGCAGCGGGCAGGGAACCGGGGAGCTGTTTTTT. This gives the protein CASSGQGTGELFF.

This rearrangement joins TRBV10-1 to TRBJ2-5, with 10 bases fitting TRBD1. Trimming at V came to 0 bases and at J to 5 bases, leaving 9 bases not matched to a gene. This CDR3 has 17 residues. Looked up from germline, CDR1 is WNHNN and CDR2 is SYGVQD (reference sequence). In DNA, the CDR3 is TGCGCCAGCAGTGAGTCTCCTGGGACAGGGGTCTGGGAGACCCAGTACTTC. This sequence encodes CASSESPGTGVWETQYF.

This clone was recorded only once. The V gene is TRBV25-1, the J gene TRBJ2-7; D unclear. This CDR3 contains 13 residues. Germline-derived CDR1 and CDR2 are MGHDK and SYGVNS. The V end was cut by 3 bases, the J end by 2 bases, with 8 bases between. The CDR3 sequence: CASSDPPTYEQYF. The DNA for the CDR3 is TGTGCCAGCAGTGATCCCCCCACCTACGAGCAGTACTTC.

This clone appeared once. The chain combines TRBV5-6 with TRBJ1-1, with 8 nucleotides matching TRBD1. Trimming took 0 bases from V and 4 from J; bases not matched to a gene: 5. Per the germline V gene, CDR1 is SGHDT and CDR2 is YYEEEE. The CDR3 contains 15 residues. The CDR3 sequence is CASSLAGGASTEAFF. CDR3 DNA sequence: TGTGCCAGCAGCTTGGCAGGGGGCGCCTCCACTGAAGCTTTCTTT.

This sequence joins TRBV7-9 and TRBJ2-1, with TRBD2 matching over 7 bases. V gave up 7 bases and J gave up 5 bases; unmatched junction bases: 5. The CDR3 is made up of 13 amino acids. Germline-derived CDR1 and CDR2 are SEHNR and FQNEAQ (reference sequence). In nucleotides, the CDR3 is TGTGCCAGCATTGACGGGAGGCACAATGAGCAGTTCTTC. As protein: CASIDGRHNEQFF.

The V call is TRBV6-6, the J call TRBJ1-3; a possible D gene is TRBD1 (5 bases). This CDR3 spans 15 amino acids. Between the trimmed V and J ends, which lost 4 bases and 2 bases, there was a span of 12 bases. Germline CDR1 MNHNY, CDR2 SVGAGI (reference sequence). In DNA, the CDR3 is TGTGCCAGCAGTTCCCTGACAGATACTGGAAACACCATATATTTT. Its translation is CASSSLTDTGNTIYF.

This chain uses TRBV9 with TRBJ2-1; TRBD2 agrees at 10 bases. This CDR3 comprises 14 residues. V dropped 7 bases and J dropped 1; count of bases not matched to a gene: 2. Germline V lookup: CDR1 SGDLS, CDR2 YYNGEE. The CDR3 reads CASGLAESYNEQFF. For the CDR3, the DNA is TGTGCCAGCGGACTAGCGGAATCCTACAATGAGCAGTTCTTC.

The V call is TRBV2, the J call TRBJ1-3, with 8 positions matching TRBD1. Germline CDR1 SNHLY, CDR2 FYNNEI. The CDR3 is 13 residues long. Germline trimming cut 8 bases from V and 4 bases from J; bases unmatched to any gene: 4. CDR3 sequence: CASSWTGGNTIYF. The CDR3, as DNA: TGTGCCAGCTCTTGGACAGGGGGAAACACCATATATTTT.

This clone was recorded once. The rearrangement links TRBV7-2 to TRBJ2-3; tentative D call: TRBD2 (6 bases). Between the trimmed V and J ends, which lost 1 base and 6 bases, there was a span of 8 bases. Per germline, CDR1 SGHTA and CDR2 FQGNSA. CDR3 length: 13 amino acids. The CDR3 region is CASSLVGGDTQYF. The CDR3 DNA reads TGTGCCAGCAGCTTAGTCGGAGGGGATACGCAGTATTTT.

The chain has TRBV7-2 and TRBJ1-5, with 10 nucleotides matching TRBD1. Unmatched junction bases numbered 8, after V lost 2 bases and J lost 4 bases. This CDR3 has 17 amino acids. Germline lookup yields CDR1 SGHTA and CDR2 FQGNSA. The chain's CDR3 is CASSLRTLGQGNQPQHF. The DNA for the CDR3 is TGTGCCAGCAGCTTACGGACCTTGGGACAGGGGAATCAGCCCCAGCATTTT.

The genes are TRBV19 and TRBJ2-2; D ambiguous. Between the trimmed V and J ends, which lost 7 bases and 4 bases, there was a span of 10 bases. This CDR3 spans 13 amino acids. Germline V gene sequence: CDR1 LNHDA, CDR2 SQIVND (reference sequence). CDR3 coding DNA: TGTGCCAGTACCGAAACACGCACCGGGGAGCTGTTTTTT. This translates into CASTETRTGELFF. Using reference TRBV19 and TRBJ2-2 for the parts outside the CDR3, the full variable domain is DGGITQSPKYLFRKEGQNVTLSCEQNLNHDAMYWYRQDPGQGLRLIYYSQIVNDFQKGDIAEGYSVSREKKESFPLTVTSAQKNPTAFYLCASTETRTGELFFGEGSRLTVL.

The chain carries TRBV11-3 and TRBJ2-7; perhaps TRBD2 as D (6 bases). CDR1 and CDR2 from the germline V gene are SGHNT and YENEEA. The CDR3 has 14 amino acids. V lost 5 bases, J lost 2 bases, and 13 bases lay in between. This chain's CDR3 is CASSPGLLTYEQYF. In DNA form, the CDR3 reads TGTGCCAGCAGCCCCGGACTACTTACCTACGAGCAGTACTTC.

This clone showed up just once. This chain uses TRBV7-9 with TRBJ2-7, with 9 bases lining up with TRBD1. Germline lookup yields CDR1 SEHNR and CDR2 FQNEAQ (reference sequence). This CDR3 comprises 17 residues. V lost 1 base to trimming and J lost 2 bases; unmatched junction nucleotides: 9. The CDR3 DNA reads TGTGCCAGCAGCTTAGGGCTCTGGACAGGGGAAGCCTACGAGCAGTACTTC. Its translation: CASSLGLWTGEAYEQYF.

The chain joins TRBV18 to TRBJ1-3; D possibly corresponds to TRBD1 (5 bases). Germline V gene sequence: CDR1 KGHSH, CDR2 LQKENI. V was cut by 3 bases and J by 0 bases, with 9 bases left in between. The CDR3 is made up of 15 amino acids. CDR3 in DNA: TGTGCCAGCTCACCTCCTGACAGCTCTGGAAACACCATATATTTT. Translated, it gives CASSPPDSSGNTIYF.

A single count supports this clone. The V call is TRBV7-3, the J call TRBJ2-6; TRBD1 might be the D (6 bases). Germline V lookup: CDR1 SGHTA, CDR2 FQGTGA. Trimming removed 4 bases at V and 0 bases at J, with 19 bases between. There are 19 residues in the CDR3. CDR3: CASSSPEAGALSGANVLTF. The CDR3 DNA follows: TGTGCCAGCAGCTCCCCGGAGGCAGGGGCCCTCTCTGGGGCCAACGTCCTGACTTTC. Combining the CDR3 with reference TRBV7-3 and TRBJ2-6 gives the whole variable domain GAGVSQTPSNKVTEKGKYVELRCDPISGHTALYWYRQSLGQGPEFLIYFQGTGAADDSGLPNDRFFAVRPEGSVSTLKIQRTERGDSAVYLCASSSPEAGALSGANVLTFGAGSRLTVL.

The CDR3 region has the DNA TGTGCCAGCAGTAAGGCCCAGGTACCCGAGCAGTACTTC. It translates to CASSKAQVPEQYF. The chain uses TRBV6-5 and TRBJ2-7, with unresolved D. V gave up 5 bases and J gave up 6 bases, with 14 bases separating them. Per germline, CDR1 MNHEY and CDR2 SVGAGI. This CDR3 is built from 13 residues.